A few counts support the clone carrying this T cell receptor (beta chain). Its antigen remains unknown. This record belongs to a study of blood T cells in healthy people across ages. The study isolated at least 6.5 million PBMCs from each sample. With a J-beta primer mix and a sample-barcoded 5' primer, a second PCR ran about 7 to 11 cycles. Each cDNA molecule, via a template-switch adaptor with 12 random nucleotides, was tagged. TCRdb re-analysed the 5' RACE reads in MiXCR, keeping a single row per CDR3 protein. This table has 1.5 million to 2 million distinct CDR3 sequences, around 48% appearing once. Whole-study results and caveats: Comparison with aged donors showed that long-lived donors had more naive CD4+ cells and higher diversity. No one knew whether donors had CMV, which possibly confounded expanded clonotype changes.

Germline CDR1 MNHEY, CDR2 SMNVEV (reference sequence). This CDR3 has 17 amino acids. V usage is TRBV27 and J usage is TRBJ2-7, with 11 nucleotides matching TRBD1. The J call is in doubt because the DNA end fits TRBJ2-4 better. Specimen: blood. The sequence came from a woman aged 40 to 55 in good health. The CDR3 reads CASRPGQGGVRRNIQYF. Here the CDR3 DNA reads TGTGCCAGCAGACCGGGACAGGGGGGAGTAAGGAGAAACATTCAGTACTTC.